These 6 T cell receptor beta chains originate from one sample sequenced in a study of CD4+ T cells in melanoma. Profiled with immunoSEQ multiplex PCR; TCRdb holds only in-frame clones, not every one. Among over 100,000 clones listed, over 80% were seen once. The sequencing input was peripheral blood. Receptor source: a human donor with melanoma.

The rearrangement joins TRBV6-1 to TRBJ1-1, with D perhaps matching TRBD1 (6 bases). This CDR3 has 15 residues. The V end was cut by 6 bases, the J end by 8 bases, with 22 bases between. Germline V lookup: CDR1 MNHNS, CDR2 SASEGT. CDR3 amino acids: CASSPTLRGGAEAFF. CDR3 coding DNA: TGTGCCAGCAGCCCAACCTTACGTGGGGGGGCCGAAGCTTTCTTT.

CDR3 loop: CATHPRQGPNEQFF. CDR3 DNA: TGTGCCACCCACCCCCGACAGGGCCCCAATGAGCAGTTCTTC. The rearrangement uses TRBV27 and TRBJ2-1, with TRBD1 matching 7 bases. The J segment lost 6 bases and the V segment lost 10 bases, leaving 12 bases of the junction unmatched. CDR1 and CDR2 (germline): MNHEY, SMNVEV (reference sequence). CDR3 size: 14 residues.

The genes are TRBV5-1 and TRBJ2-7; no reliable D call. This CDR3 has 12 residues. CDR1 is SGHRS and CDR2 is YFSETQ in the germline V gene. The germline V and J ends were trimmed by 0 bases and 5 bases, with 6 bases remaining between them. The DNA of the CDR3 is TGCGCCAGCAGCTTGGAAGGGAACGAGCAGTACTTC. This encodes CASSLEGNEQYF.

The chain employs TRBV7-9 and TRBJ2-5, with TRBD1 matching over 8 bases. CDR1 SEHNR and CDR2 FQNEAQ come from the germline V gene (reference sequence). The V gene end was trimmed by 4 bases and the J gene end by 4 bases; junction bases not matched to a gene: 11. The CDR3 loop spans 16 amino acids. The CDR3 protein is CASSYYAGTGGETQYF. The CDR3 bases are TGTGCCAGCAGCTATTATGCCGGGACAGGAGGAGAGACCCAGTACTTC.

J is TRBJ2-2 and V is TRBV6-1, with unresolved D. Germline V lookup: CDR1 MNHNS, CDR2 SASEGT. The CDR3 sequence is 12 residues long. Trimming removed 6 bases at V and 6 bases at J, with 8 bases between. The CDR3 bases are TGTGCCAGCAGCGAGTACCCCGGGGAGCTGTTTTTT. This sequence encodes CASSEYPGELFF.

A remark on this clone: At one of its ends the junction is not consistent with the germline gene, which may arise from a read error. The CDR3 DNA is TGTGCCAGCAGCCCAGGAGGGCGGGAGAGCAATCAGCAGTTCTTC. Its translation: CASSPGGRESNQQFF. The chain links TRBV28 to TRBJ2-1; TRBD2 matches at 7 bases. Germline values: CDR1 MDHEN, CDR2 SYDVKM. The CDR3 runs 15 residues.